This T cell receptor beta chain was sequenced for a study of kidney transplant recipient with SARS-CoV-2 infection. One entry per CDR3 protein results from TCRdb running MiXCR on the reads. This repertoire shows 200,000 to 250,000 distinct CDR3 sequences, 29% found once; its top ten account for around 6.8%. Trimming took off 8 bases at V and 0 bases at J, with 10 bases between the two ends. The CDR3 contains 14 residues. CDR1 is SEHNR and CDR2 is FQNEAQ in the germline V gene (reference sequence). This clonotype has just a few counts. The V and J genes are TRBV7-9 and TRBJ2-2, with D possibly being TRBD1 (6 bases). The receptor's source is a young adult male patient who had COVID-19 and was a kidney transplant recipient. Some T cells here may be from the graft donor. Material: a blood sample, obtained at baseline and on roughly day 110 from a kidney transplant recipient. CDR3 in amino acids: CASQRQANTGELFF. CDR3 bases: TGTGCCAGCCAACGACAGGCGAACACCGGGGAGCTGTTTTTT. The entire variable domain, with the rest obtained from reference TRBV7-9 and TRBJ2-2, is as follows: DTGVSQNPRHKITKRGQNVTFRCDPISEHNRLYWYRQTLGQGPEFLTYFQNEAQLEKSRLLSDRFSAERPKGSFSTLEIQRTEQGDSAMYLCASQRQANTGELFFGEGSRLTVL.